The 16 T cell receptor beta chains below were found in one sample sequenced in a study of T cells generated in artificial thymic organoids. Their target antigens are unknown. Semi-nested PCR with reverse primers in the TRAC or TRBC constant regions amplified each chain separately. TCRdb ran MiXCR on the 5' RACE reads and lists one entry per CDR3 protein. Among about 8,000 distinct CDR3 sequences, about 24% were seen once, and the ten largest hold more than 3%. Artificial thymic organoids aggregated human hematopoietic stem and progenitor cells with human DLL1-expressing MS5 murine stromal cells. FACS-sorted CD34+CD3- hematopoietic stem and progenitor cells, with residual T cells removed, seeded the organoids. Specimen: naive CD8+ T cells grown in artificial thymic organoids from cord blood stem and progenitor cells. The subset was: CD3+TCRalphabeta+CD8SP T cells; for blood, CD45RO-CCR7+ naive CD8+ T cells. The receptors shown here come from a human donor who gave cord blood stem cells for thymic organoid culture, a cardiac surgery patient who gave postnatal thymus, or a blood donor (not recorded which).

CDR3 amino acids: CASSLSARPNEKLFF. CDR3 DNA: TGTGCCAGCAGCTTGAGTGCCAGGCCCAATGAAAAACTGTTTTTT. This chain connects TRBV5-5 to TRBJ1-4; D unclear. Germline V CDR1 and CDR2: SGHKS, YYEKEE (reference sequence). Trimming took off 1 base at V and 5 bases at J, with 12 bases between the two ends. The CDR3 is 15 amino acids.

The CDR3 DNA reads TGCGCCAGCAGCTTGGGGGGGGCAGAGACCCAGTACTTC. This codes for CASSLGGAETQYF. The gene calls are TRBV5-1 and TRBJ2-5, with D perhaps assigned TRBD1 or TRBD2 (6 bases each). The CDR3 loop spans 13 amino acids. Germline CDR1 is SGHRS and CDR2 is YFSETQ. The V end lost 0 bases, the J end lost 4 bases, and 7 bases lay between the germline ends. The full variable domain, in which reference TRBV5-1 and TRBJ2-5 provide the parts outside the CDR3, is KAGVTQTPRYLIKTRGQQVTLSCSPISGHRSVSWYQQTPGQGLQFLFEYFSETQRNKGNFPGRFSGRQFSNSRSEMNVSTLELGDSALYLCASSLGGAETQYFGPGTRLLVL.

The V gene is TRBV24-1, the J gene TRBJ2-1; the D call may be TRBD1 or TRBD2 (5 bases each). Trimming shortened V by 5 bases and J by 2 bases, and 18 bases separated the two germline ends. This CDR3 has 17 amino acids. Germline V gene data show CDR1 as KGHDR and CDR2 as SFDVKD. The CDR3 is CATSGGLGDPTYNEQFF. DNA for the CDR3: TGTGCCACCAGTGGCGGCCTAGGGGACCCGACCTACAATGAGCAGTTCTTC.

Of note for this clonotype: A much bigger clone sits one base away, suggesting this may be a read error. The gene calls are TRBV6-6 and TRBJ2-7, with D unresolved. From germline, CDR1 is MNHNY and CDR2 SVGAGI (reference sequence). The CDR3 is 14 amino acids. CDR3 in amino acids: CASSYPHLVRELYF. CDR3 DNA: TGTGCCAGCAGTTACCCCCATCTAGTGCGCGAGCTGTACTTC.

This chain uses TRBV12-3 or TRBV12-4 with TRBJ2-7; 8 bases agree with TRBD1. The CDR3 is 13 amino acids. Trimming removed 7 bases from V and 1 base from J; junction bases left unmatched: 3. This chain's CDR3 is CASKTGDSYEQYF. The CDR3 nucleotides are TGTGCCAGCAAGACAGGGGATTCCTACGAGCAGTACTTC.

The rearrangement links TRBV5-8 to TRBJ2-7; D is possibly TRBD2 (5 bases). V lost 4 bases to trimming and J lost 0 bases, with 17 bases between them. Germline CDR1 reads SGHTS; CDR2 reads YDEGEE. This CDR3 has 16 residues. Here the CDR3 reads CASSTQTGDVSYEQYF. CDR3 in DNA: TGTGCCAGCAGCACCCAGACCGGGGATGTCTCCTACGAGCAGTACTTC.

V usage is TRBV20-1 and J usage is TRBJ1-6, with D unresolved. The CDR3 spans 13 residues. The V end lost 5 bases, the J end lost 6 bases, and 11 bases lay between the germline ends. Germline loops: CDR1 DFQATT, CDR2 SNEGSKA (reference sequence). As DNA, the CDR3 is TGCAGTGCTGGTTTAAGGCTTAATTCACCCCTCCACTTT. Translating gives CSAGLRLNSPLHF.

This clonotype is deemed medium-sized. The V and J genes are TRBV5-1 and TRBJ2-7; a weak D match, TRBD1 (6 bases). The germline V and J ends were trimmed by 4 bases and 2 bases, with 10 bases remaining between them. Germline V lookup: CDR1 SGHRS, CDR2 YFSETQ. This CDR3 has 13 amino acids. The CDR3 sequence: CASSGQITYEQYF. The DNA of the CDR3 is TGCGCCAGCAGCGGACAGATCACCTACGAGCAGTACTTC.

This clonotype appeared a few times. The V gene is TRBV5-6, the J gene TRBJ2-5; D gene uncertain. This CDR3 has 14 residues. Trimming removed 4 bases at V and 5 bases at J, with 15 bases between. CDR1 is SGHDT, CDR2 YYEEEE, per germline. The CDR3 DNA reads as TGTGCCAGCAGCGGCAGGCGTTGGAAGGAGACCCAGTACTTC. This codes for CASSGRRWKETQYF.

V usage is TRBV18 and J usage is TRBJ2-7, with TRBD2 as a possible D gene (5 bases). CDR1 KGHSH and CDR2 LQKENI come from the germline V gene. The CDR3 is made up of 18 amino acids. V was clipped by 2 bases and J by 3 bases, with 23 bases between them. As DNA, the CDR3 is TGTGCCAGCTCACCAAATCTCGCGTTAACGGGTGCGGGCTACGAGCAGTACTTC. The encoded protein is CASSPNLALTGAGYEQYF.

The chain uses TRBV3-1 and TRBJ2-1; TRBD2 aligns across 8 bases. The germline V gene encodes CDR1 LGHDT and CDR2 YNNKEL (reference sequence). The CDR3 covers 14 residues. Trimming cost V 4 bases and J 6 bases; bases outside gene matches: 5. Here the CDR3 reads CASSPRGGPNEQFF. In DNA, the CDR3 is TGTGCCAGCAGCCCCCGGGGGGGCCCCAATGAGCAGTTCTTC.

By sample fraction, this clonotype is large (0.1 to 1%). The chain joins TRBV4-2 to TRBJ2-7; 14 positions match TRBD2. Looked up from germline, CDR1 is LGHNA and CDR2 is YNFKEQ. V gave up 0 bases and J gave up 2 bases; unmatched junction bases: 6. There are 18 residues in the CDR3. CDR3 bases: TGTGCCAGCAGCCAAGATAGGGGACTAGCGGGGGATCCCTACGAGCAGTACTTC. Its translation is CASSQDRGLAGDPYEQYF.

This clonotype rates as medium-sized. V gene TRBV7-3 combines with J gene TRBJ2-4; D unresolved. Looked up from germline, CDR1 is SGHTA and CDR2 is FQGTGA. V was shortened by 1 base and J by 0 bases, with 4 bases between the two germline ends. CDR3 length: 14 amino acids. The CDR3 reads CASSLKGAKNIQYF. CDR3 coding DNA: TGTGCCAGCAGCTTAAAGGGAGCCAAAAACATTCAGTACTTC.

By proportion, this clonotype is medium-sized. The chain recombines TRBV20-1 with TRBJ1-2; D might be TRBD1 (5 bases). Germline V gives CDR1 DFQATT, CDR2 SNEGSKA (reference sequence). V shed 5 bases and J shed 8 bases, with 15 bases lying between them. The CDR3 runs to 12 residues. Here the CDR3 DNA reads TGCAGTGCTCTAGGAGGGACCTTGGGCTACACCTTC. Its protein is CSALGGTLGYTF.

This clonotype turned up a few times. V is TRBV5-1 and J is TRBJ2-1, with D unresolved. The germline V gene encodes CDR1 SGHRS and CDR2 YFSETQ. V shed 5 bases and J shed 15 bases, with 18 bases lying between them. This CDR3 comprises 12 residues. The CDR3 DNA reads TGCGCCAGCAGACACGAGGATCGCCGGCGGTTCTTC. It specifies CASRHEDRRRFF.

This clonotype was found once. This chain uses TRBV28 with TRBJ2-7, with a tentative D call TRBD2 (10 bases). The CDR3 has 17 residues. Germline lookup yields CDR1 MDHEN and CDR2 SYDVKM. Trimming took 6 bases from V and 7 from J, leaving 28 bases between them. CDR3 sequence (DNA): TGTGCCAGCAGGCGGGACAGGGCGGCTAGCGGGGGAGGAGAGCAGTACTTC. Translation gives CASRRDRAASGGGEQYF. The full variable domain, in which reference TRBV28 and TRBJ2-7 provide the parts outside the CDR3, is DVKVTQSSRYLVKRTGEKVFLECVQDMDHENMFWYRQDPGLGLRLIYFSYDVKMKEKGDIPEGYSVSREKKERFSLILESASTNQTSMYLCASRRDRAASGGGEQYFGPGTRLTVT.